Below, one T cell receptor (beta chain) is given with its context. The antigen is unknown. The entry originates in a study of T cell responses to AZD1222 COVID-19 vaccine. Method: immunoSEQ multiplex PCR; TCRdb's copy keeps in-frame clones and lacks some. Counted here are about 160,000 clones, under 95% occurring once; the ten biggest clones make up 4% to 5.5%. General study points: The sample set comprised mostly white British donors with more females, and clonal diversity was possibly underestimated.

The CDR3 has 16 residues. Germline V gene data show CDR1 as ENHRY and CDR2 as SYGVKD. Germline trimming cut 4 bases from V and 6 bases from J; bases unmatched to any gene: 8. The V and J genes are TRBV10-3 and TRBJ2-2, with 10 bases that match TRBD1. The sequences come from peripheral blood, collected on day 0 of MenACWY control vaccination. This clonotype originated in an adult in good health. CDR3 region: CAISATGTGAPGELFF. Here the CDR3 DNA reads TGTGCCATCAGTGCCACGGGGACAGGGGCCCCCGGGGAGCTGTTTTTT.